The rows below give T cell receptor beta chains drawn from one sample of a study of blood T cell repertoires in COVID-19. Data came from immunoSEQ multiplex PCR; TCRdb stores just in-frame clones and leaves some out. The data show tens of thousands of clones, approximately 82% seen once. Sequencing was done on a sample of peripheral blood. The receptors stem from a man aged 50-60 years with active COVID-19. CDR3s leave out the opening cysteine and the closing phenylalanine or tryptophan.

V	J	CDR3
TRBV7-7	TRBJ2-5	ASSATSGGAIETQY
TRBV6-2/TRBV6-3	TRBJ2-1	ASSYGGGRASYNEQF
TRBV7-2	TRBJ1-4	ASSLSGANEKLF
TRBV5-5	TRBJ2-2	ASSNPRTSGRATGELF
TRBV6-5	TRBJ2-5	ASSGQGRETQY
TRBV10-1	TRBJ2-2	ASRSGSRSGELF
TRBV5-8	TRBJ2-1	ASSPGTSGYNEQF
TRBV13	TRBJ1-4	ASSFKSTGVIEKLF
TRBV7-6	TRBJ2-5	ASSLGAVETQY
TRBV4-3	TRBJ2-6	ASRLSGANVLT
TRBV18	TRBJ1-1	ASSPGTADILATEAF
TRBV19	TRBJ1-2	ASSIVRGQSTDHMRGQL
TRBV3-1/TRBV3-2	TRBJ2-1	ASSREREDEQF
TRBV7-9	TRBJ2-7	ASSTRTGGPYEQY
TRBV9	TRBJ1-5	ASSYGAVNQPQH
TRBV5-1	TRBJ2-5	ASSLDLAEETQY
TRBV27	TRBJ2-3	ASRLVPGLRDTQY
TRBV7-9	TRBJ2-1	ASSLSLASYNEQF
TRBV6-5	TRBJ2-5	ASKQGAQETQY
TRBV3-1/TRBV3-2	TRBJ1-6	ASRSSGNSPLH
TRBV12-5	TRBJ1-5	ASGSPPGPRNQPQH
TRBV10-1	TRBJ1-2	ASTGQGNNYGYT
TRBV11-2	TRBJ2-5	ASSLDGTSLWETQY
TRBV4-1	TRBJ2-2	ASQRLPNTGELF
TRBV3-1/TRBV3-2	TRBJ1-2	ASSQDFRTGSNYGYT
TRBV30	TRBJ2-7	AWSAGQGAFHEQY
TRBV27	TRBJ2-7	ASSLSPGPLNEQY
TRBV2	TRBJ2-3	ASNPTSDTDTQY
TRBV6-4	TRBJ2-3	ASSVLAGATQY
TRBV24-1	TRBJ2-1	ATSDRTGQF
TRBV18	TRBJ1-1	ASSPRDRAWSTEAF
TRBV24-1	TRBJ2-5	ATRRTGGEETQY
TRBV6-2/TRBV6-3	TRBJ2-5	ASSYGGRGPETQY
TRBV4-1	TRBJ2-7	ASSQDLGQTAYEQY
TRBV4-1	TRBJ2-1	ASSQNRDASYNEQF
TRBV5-4	TRBJ1-2	ASSRQGASYT
TRBV28	TRBJ2-7	ASSLKGATYEQY
TRBV30	TRBJ2-2	AWSFRNRGVNTGELF
TRBV29-1	TRBJ2-5	YASRVQETQY
TRBV2	TRBJ2-7	ASRAGTSESSYEQY
TRBV6-5	TRBJ2-1	ASSYSTTGGDEQF
TRBV19	TRBJ2-3	ASSMELTDTQY
TRBV2	TRBJ1-2	ASRVDRTLDYGYT
TRBV19	TRBJ1-2	ASSSPFGTAYGYT